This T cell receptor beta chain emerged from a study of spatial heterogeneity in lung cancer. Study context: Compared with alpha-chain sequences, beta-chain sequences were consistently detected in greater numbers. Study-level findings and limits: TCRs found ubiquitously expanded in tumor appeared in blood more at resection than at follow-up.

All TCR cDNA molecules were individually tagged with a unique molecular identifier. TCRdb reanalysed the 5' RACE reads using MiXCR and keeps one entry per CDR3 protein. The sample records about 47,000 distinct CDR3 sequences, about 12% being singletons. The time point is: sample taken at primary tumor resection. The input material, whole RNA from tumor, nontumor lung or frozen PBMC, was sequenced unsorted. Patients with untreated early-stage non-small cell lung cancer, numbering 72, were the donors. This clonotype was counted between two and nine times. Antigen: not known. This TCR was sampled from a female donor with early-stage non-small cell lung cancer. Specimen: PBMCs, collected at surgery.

The CDR3 DNA is TGTGCCAGCAGCTTCGGACAGGGGGCGAACGAGCAGTACTTC. It is translated as CASSFGQGANEQYF. This chain connects TRBV5-4 to TRBJ2-7; 11 nucleotides agree with TRBD1. Germline values: CDR1 SGHNT, CDR2 YYREEE (reference sequence). The ends lost 2 bases at V and 5 bases at J; junction bases unmatched: 3. This CDR3 contains 14 residues.